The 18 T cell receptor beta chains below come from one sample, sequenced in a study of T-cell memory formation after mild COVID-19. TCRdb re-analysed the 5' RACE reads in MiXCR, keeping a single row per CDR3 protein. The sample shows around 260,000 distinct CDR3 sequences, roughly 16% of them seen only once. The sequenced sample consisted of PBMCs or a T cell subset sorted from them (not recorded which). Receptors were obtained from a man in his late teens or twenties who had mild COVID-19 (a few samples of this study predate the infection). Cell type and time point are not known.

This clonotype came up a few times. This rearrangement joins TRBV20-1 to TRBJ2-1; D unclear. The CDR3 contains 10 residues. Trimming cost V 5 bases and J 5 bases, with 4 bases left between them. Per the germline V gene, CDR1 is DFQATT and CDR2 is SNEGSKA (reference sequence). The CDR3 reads CSAPDNEQFF. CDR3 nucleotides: TGCAGTGCTCCTGACAATGAGCAGTTCTTC.

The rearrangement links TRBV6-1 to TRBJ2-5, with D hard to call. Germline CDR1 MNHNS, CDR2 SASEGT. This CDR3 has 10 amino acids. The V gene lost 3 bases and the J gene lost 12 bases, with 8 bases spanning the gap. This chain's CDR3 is CASSEGGKYF. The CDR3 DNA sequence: TGTGCCAGCAGTGAGGGTGGAAAGTACTTC.

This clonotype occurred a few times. This chain's CDR3 is CSARERGTGNPYEQYV. In nucleotides, the CDR3 is TGCAGTGCTAGAGAGAGGGGGACAGGGAACCCCTACGAGCAGTACGTC. This chain connects TRBV20-1 to TRBJ2-7; 9 positions match TRBD1. From germline, CDR1 is DFQATT and CDR2 SNEGSKA (reference sequence). This CDR3 contains 16 residues. After removal of 0 bases from V and 2 bases from J, the junction contained 8 bases not matched to a gene.

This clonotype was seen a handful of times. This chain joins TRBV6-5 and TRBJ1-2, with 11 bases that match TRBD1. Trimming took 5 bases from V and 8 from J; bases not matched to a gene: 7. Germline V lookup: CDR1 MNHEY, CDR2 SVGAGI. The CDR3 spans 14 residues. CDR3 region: CASSGPGQGDGYTF. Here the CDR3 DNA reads TGTGCCAGCAGTGGCCCGGGACAGGGGGACGGCTACACCTTC.

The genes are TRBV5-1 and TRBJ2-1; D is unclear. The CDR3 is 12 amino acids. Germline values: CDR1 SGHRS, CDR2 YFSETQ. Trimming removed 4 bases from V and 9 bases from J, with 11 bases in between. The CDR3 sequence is CASSKVGGEQFF. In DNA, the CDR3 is TGCGCCAGCAGCAAGGTCGGTGGTGAGCAGTTCTTC.

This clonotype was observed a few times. The CDR3 DNA sequence: TGTGCCAGCAGGACCGTATACGGGGACTATTCCTACGAGCAGTACGTC. Amino acid sequence: CASRTVYGDYSYEQYV. The gene calls are TRBV6-2 or TRBV6-3 and TRBJ2-7; 7 bases match TRBD2. Per germline, CDR1 MNHEY and CDR2 SVGEGT. The CDR3 has 16 residues. With V trimmed by 6 bases and J by 1 base, 12 bases remained unmatched.

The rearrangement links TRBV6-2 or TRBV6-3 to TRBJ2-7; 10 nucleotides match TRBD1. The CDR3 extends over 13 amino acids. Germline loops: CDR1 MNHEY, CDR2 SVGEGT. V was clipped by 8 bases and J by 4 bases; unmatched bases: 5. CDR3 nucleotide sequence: TGTGCCAGCCGACGACAGGGGGCTTACGAGCAGTACTTC. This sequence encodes CASRRQGAYEQYF.

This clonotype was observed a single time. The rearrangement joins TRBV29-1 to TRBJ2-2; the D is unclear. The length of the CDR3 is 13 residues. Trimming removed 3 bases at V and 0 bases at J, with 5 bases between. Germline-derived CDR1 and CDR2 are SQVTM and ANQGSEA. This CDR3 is CSVDGANTGELFF. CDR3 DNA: TGCAGCGTTGATGGGGCGAACACCGGGGAGCTGTTTTTT.

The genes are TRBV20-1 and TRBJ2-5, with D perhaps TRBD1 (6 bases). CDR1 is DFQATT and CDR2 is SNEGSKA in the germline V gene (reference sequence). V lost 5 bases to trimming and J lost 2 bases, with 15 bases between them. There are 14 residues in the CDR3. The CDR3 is CSAPRGQPQETQYF. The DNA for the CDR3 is TGCAGTGCTCCTCGAGGACAGCCACAAGAGACCCAGTACTTC.

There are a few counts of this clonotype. The CDR3 loop is CASSRDRGLSTEAFF. The CDR3 DNA sequence: TGTGCCAGCAGCCGCGACAGGGGATTGTCCACTGAAGCTTTCTTT. This chain uses TRBV7-2 with TRBJ1-1; 8 positions agree with TRBD1. The V segment lost 5 bases and the J segment 4 bases; nucleotides outside the gene matches: 9. The CDR3 runs 15 residues. Germline V gene data show CDR1 as SGHTA and CDR2 as FQGNSA.

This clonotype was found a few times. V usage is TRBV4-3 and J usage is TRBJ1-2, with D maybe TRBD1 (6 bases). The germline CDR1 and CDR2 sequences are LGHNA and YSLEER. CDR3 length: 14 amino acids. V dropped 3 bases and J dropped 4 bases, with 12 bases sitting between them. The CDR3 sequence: CASSQGIQGYGYTF. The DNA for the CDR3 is TGCGCCAGCAGCCAGGGGATACAGGGCTATGGCTACACCTTC.

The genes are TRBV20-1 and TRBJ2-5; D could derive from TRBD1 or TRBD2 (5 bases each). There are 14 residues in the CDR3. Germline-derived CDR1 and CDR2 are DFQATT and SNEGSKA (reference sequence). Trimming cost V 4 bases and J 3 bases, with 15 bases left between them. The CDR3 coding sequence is TGCAGTGCTAACTCCGGGACGGCGGAAGAGACCCAGTACTTC. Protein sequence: CSANSGTAEETQYF.

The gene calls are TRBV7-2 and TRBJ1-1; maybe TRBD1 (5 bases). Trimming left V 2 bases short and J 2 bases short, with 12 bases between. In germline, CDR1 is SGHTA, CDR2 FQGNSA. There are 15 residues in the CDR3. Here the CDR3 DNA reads TGTGCCAGCAGCTTATGGGGCCGGGCCAACACTGAAGCTTTCTTT. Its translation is CASSLWGRANTEAFF.

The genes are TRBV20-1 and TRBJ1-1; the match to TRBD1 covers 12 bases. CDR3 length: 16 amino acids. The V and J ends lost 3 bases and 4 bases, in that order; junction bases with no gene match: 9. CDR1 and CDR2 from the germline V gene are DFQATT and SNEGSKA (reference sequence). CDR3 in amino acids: CSARKGQGATGTEAFF. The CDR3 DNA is TGCAGTGCTAGGAAGGGACAGGGGGCGACCGGCACTGAAGCTTTCTTT.

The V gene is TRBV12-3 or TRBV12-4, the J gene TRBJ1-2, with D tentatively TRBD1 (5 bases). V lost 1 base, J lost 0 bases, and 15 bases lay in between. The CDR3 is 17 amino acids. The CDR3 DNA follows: TGTGCCAGCAGTTTAGTCGGTTGGGGCAGCACTAACTATGGCTACACCTTC. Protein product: CASSLVGWGSTNYGYTF.

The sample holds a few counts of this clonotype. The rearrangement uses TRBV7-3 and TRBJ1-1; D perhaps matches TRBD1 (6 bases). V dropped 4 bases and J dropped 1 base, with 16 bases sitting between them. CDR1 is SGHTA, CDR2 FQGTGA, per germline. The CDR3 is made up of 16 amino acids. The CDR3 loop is CASSSQQGRTNTEAFF. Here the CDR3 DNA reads TGTGCCAGCAGCTCACAACAGGGACGGACGAACACTGAAGCTTTCTTT.

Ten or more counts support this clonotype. DNA for the CDR3: TGTGCCAGCAGCTATGGACAGGGGACAGATACGCAGTATTTT. It translates to CASSYGQGTDTQYF. The V and J genes are TRBV5-8 and TRBJ2-3; 9 bases map to TRBD1. This CDR3 contains 14 residues. V shed 3 bases, J shed 3 bases, and the junction held 2 bases outside the gene matches. Germline V gene lookup returns CDR1 SGHTS and CDR2 YDEGEE.

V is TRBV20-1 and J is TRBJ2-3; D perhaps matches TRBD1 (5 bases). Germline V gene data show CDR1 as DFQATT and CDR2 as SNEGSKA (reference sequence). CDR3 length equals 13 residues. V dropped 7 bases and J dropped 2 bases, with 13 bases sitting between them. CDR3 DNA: TGCAGTGGGCCGGACAAATTCACAGATACGCAGTATTTT. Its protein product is CSGPDKFTDTQYF.